The clone carrying this T cell receptor beta chain was detected once. The CDR3 has 11 amino acids. Per the germline V gene, CDR1 is SGHRS and CDR2 is YFSETQ. The V end was cut by 4 bases, the J end by 6 bases, with 6 bases between. Assay: immunoSEQ multiplex PCR; the TCRdb copy retains only in-frame clones and omits some. Among about 80,000 clones listed, approximately 82% were seen once. The source of the sample is a study of blood T cell repertoires in COVID-19. Across the study: Specimens from acute and convalescent COVID-19 originated in the United States, Italy and Spain. T cells, B-cell-depleted T cells, or PBMCs provided the cDNA or gDNA that served as material.

The TCR comes from an elderly man with active or convalescent COVID-19. The sample consisted of peripheral blood. V is TRBV5-1 and J is TRBJ2-3, with D possibly TRBD2 on 5 matching bases. The CDR3 bases are TGCGCCAGCAGCCCGGGGGATACGCAGTATTTT. This sequence encodes CASSPGDTQYF.